This T cell receptor (beta chain) was sequenced for a study of blood T cell repertoires in COVID-19. Across the whole study: Some COVID-19 samples were acute and others convalescent; all came from the United States, Italy and Spain. PBMCs, B-cell-depleted T cells, or T cells were the source of the cDNA or gDNA that made up the material.

Study processing details: Amplification from reference gene primers served as the basis for estimated nucleated cell counts. Clones were sequenced by immunoSEQ multiplex PCR, and TCRdb holds only the in-frame ones, with some missing. V and J calls and clone size are given by that table; D and trimming were obtained from the DNA. Of around 170,000 clones in the sample, roughly 90% were seen once. The junction had 13 bases not matched to a gene; V was cut back by 3 bases and J by 8 bases. Germline V gives CDR1 ENHRY, CDR2 SYGVKD. The CDR3 is made up of 16 amino acids. The chain carries TRBV10-3 and TRBJ2-1; 7 bases match TRBD2. Sequenced material: peripheral blood. The clonotype was recovered from a man aged 55 to 70 with acute or convalescent COVID-19. The CDR3 is CAISEGLADLGYEQFF. CDR3 nucleotides: TGTGCCATCAGTGAAGGTCTAGCGGATCTGGGCTATGAGCAGTTCTTC.